Each of the 21 T cell receptor beta chains below was sequenced from the same sample in a study of Tregs in tolerant kidney transplant recipients. Assay: immunoSEQ multiplex PCR; the TCRdb copy retains only in-frame clones and omits some. The sample's table shows tens of thousands of clones. Sequenced material: CD4+ T cells from blood, taken before the transplant. The origin of the receptors is a human donor who received a combined kidney and bone marrow transplant.

In the case of this clone: The DNA ends 3 residues before the CDR3 does, and the rest of the CDR3 is filled in from the germline J gene. V is TRBV19 and J is TRBJ1-2; weak D call: TRBD1 (5 bases). This CDR3 is 12 amino acids long. CDR1 is LNHDA and CDR2 is SQIVND in the germline V gene (reference sequence). V lost 6 bases to trimming and J lost 7 bases, with 12 bases between them. CDR3 bases read: TGTGCCAGTAGGGCGCAGGGTAGTGGC. Its translation is CASRAQGSG. The CDR3 in its entirety is CASRAQGSGYTF.

Notes on this clone: The CDR3 end lies 3 residues beyond the end of the read and is filled in from the germline J gene. The chain has TRBV18 and TRBJ1-6; D may be TRBD1 (6 bases). This CDR3 has 14 amino acids. Germline V CDR1 and CDR2: KGHSH, LQKENI. The ends were cut back, 3 bases at V and 8 bases at J, with 11 bases in the middle. The CDR3 bases that were read are TGTGCCAGCTCACCTACAGGGACCGATTCACCC. This codes for CASSPTGTDSP. The entire CDR3 reads CASSPTGTDSPLHF.

In the case of this clone: The read terminates 3 residues before the CDR3 end, so the remaining end is supplied by the germline J gene. The chain carries TRBV6-1 and TRBJ2-5; D unresolved. The ends were cut back, 2 bases at V and 2 bases at J, with 15 bases in the middle. This CDR3 is 16 amino acids long. CDR1 and CDR2 from the germline V gene are MNHNS and SASEGT. CDR3 DNA (partial): TGTGCCAGCAGTGAAAGTTCAGCGTACTTTCAAGAGACC. It specifies CASSESSAYFQET. The entire CDR3 reads CASSESSAYFQETQYF.

On this clone: The CDR3 end falls 3 residues outside the read, so it is completed with the germline J gene. The rearrangement joins TRBV18 to TRBJ1-1; D is ambiguous. The CDR3 extends over 13 amino acids. Germline loops: CDR1 KGHSH, CDR2 LQKENI. The ends were cut back, 1 base at V and 5 bases at J, with 8 bases in the middle. Here the CDR3 reads CASSPQVGTEAFF. The sequenced CDR3 bases are TGTGCCAGCTCACCACAGGTAGGGACTGAA.

Details on this clone: The read halts 3 residues ahead of the CDR3 end, with the missing end drawn from the germline J gene. The genes are TRBV20-1 and TRBJ2-5; 7 bases align to TRBD2. The CDR3 contains 15 residues. J lost 5 bases, V lost 4 bases, and 13 bases had no gene match. CDR1 is DFQATT and CDR2 is SNEGSKA in the germline V gene (reference sequence). CDR3 region: CSATATSGKGETQYF. The CDR3 DNA, read in part, is TGCAGTGCTACTGCCACGAGCGGGAAAGGGGAGACC.

The part of the CDR3 DNA that was read is TGTGCCAGTAGTATCCGCCGGGCAGGGGGCAACTCCTACAATGAG. Amino acids: CASSIRRAGGNSYNE. Given in full, the CDR3 is CASSIRRAGGNSYNEQFF. This chain joins TRBV19 and TRBJ2-1, with 8 bases lining up with TRBD1. The CDR3 goes on 3 residues after the read ends, and that part is filled in from the germline J gene. The CDR3 is 18 amino acids. Germline V gene sequence: CDR1 LNHDA, CDR2 SQIVND (reference sequence). After removal of 3 bases from V and 0 bases from J, the junction contained 10 bases not matched to a gene.

With respect to this clone: Read sequence stops 3 residues before the CDR3 end, and the germline J gene provides the missing end. This rearrangement joins TRBV19 to TRBJ1-5; 10 bases match TRBD1. Germline CDR1 LNHDA, CDR2 SQIVND (reference sequence). V dropped 5 bases and J dropped 5; count of bases not matched to a gene: 6. The CDR3 runs 15 residues. The sequenced CDR3 bases are TGTGCCAGTAGTGCGACAGGGGGCCCTCATCAGCCC. It is translated as CASSATGGPHQP. The full-length CDR3 reads as CASSATGGPHQPQHF.

As for this clone: The sequence runs out 3 residues before the end of the CDR3; the remainder is reconstructed from the germline J gene. The chain links TRBV2 to TRBJ2-5, with 9 bases aligning to TRBD1. V trimming: 6 bases; J trimming: 4 bases; junction bases outside the gene matches: 6. The CDR3 is made up of 14 amino acids. CDR1 and CDR2 from the germline V gene are SNHLY and FYNNEI. The CDR3: CASRQTGGLETQYF. Partial CDR3 DNA: TGTGCCAGCAGACAAACAGGGGGCTTAGAGACC.

In the case of this clone: The sequenced fragment ends 3 residues before the CDR3 boundary, so the rest is inferred from the germline J gene. The chain uses TRBV7-2 and TRBJ2-1; TRBD1 might be the D (6 bases). CDR1 and CDR2 from the germline V gene are SGHTA and FQGNSA. V was trimmed by 5 bases and J by 2 bases, leaving 10 bases between them. The CDR3 is 14 residues long. The CDR3 reads CASSQGRAYNEQFF. The sequenced part of the CDR3 DNA is TGTGCCAGCAGCCAGGGGCGGGCCTACAATGAG.

As to this clone: The read stops 3 residues short of the end of the CDR3; the missing end is completed from the germline J gene. The chain combines TRBV2 with TRBJ2-7; TRBD1 matches at 10 bases. CDR3 length equals 13 residues. V lost 8 bases to trimming and J lost 3 bases; unmatched junction nucleotides: 4. The germline CDR1 and CDR2 sequences are SNHLY and FYNNEI. CDR3 sequence reads: CASFRDRGYEQYF. The sequenced CDR3 bases are TGTGCCAGCTTTCGGGACAGGGGCTACGAG.

Comments on this clone: From the germline J gene comes the end of the CDR3, since the read stops 3 residues before it. The gene calls are TRBV10-2 and TRBJ2-5; 8 bases line up with TRBD2. V lost 8 bases and J lost 5; bases outside the gene matches: 10. This CDR3 is 14 amino acids long. Per germline, CDR1 WSHSY and CDR2 SAAADI. The CDR3 spells CASRVAGFKETQYF. The part of the CDR3 DNA that was read is TGCGCCAGCCGAGTAGCGGGGTTCAAGGAGACC.

For this clone: The observed sequence ends 3 residues before the CDR3 terminus, with the missing tail filled in from the germline J gene. The chain employs TRBV7-8 and TRBJ1-1, with TRBD1 identical over 9 bases. Germline CDR1 is SGHVS and CDR2 is FQNEAQ. The CDR3 is 15 amino acids. J lost 0 bases, V lost 7 bases, and 6 bases had no gene match. Partial CDR3 DNA: TGTGCCAGCACCAATGGACAGGGGATGAACACTGAA. This codes for CASTNGQGMNTE. The whole CDR3 region reads CASTNGQGMNTEAFF. The full variable domain, completed using reference TRBV7-8 and TRBJ1-1, is GAGVSQSPRYKVAKRGQDVALRCDPISGHVSLFWYQQALGQGPEFLTYFQNEAQLDKSGLPSDRFFAERPEGSVSTLKIQRTQQEDSAVYLCASTNGQGMNTEAFFGQGTRLTVV.

In regard to this clone: The CDR3 goes on 3 residues after the read ends, and that part is filled in from the germline J gene. The J gene is TRBJ2-4, the V gene TRBV20-1; D possibly corresponds to TRBD1 (5 bases). The V end lost 5 bases, the J end lost 0 bases, and 8 bases lay between the germline ends. The CDR3 has 13 residues. CDR1 and CDR2 from the germline V gene are DFQATT and SNEGSKA (reference sequence). The covered CDR3 bases are TGCAGTGCTGTAGACAGAGCCAAAAACATT. Translated, it gives CSAVDRAKNI. The entire CDR3 sequence reads CSAVDRAKNIQYF.

Worth noting for this clone: The CDR3 end falls 3 residues outside the read, so it is completed with the germline J gene. The J gene is TRBJ2-4, the V gene TRBV5-1, with D possibly being TRBD1 or TRBD2 (5 bases each). Looked up from germline, CDR1 is SGHRS and CDR2 is YFSETQ. The CDR3 contains 16 residues. The ends were cut back, 3 bases at V and 1 base at J, with 14 bases in the middle. CDR3 loop: CASSSGSSGAKNIQYF. The sequenced part of the CDR3 DNA is TGCGCCAGCAGCTCGGGATCTTCAGGGGCCAAAAACATT.

Regarding this clone: The CDR3 end is not reached by the read, which stops 3 residues before it; the germline J gene fills it in. The chain has TRBV7-9 and TRBJ2-3; tentatively, D is TRBD2 (5 bases). Germline-derived CDR1 and CDR2 are SEHNR and FQNEAQ (reference sequence). V was pared by 5 bases and J by 4 bases, with 16 bases between. This CDR3 has 15 residues. CDR3 protein: CASSKYEGAADTQYF. The part of the CDR3 DNA that was read is TGTGCCAGCAGCAAGTACGAGGGCGCCGCAGATACG.

About this clone itself: The read terminates 3 residues before the CDR3 end, so the remaining end is supplied by the germline J gene. This chain links TRBV7-9 with TRBJ1-5; the D gene is possibly TRBD1 (5 bases). Germline CDR1 and CDR2: SEHNR and FQNEAQ (reference sequence). The CDR3 contains 13 residues. V was pared by 5 bases and J by 7 bases, with 12 bases between. The CDR3: CASSPRGTQPQHF. The DNA read from the CDR3 is TGTGCCAGCAGCCCGAGGGGCACCCAGCCC.

Notes on this clone: A read error may account for a junction end that differs from germline. The read falls 3 residues short of the CDR3 end, and the missing part is taken from the germline J gene. The J gene is TRBJ2-3, the V gene TRBV20-1, with a weak D call TRBD1 (6 bases). Germline loops: CDR1 DFQATT, CDR2 SNEGSKA (reference sequence). The CDR3 totals 18 residues. The part of the CDR3 DNA that was read is TGCAGTGCCAGAGGGGGACAATTTCAGGGTTGGGCCACAGATACG. It is translated as CSARGGQFQGWATDT. The entire CDR3 sequence reads CSARGGQFQGWATDTQYF.

Details on this clone: The read ends 3 residues before the CDR3 terminus; that terminus is restored from the germline J gene. The J gene is TRBJ1-4, the V gene TRBV20-1, with 7 bases identical to TRBD1. The junction had 11 bases not matched to a gene; V was cut back by 6 bases and J by 7 bases. Germline CDR1 and CDR2: DFQATT and SNEGSKA (reference sequence). CDR3 size: 14 residues. The CDR3 bases that were read are TGCAGTGCGCCTAAGCGGGACAGTGCTGAAAAA. The encoded protein is CSAPKRDSAEK. The whole CDR3 sequence reads CSAPKRDSAEKLFF.

As regards this clone: The read finishes 3 residues shy of the CDR3 end, and the germline J gene is used to complete it. The chain recombines TRBV7-9 with TRBJ2-7; D call uncertain. This CDR3 comprises 15 residues. Trimming took off 0 bases at V and 2 bases at J, with 11 bases between the two ends. Germline V gene lookup returns CDR1 SEHNR and CDR2 FQNEAQ (reference sequence). Incomplete CDR3 DNA: TGTGCCAGCAGCTTAGCCCTGACTCTTACCTACGAG. As protein: CASSLALTLTYE. In full, the CDR3 reads CASSLALTLTYEQYF.

With regard to this clone: Coverage ceases 3 residues before the CDR3 finishes, and the germline J gene fills in the end. The chain couples TRBV19 to TRBJ2-3, with TRBD2 identical over 10 bases. V lost 6 bases, J lost 1 base, and 7 bases stayed unmatched. CDR3 length: 16 amino acids. Germline CDR1 LNHDA, CDR2 SQIVND (reference sequence). The CDR3 loop reads CASSGERGGRTDTQYF. The part of the CDR3 DNA that was read is TGTGCCAGTAGCGGTGAGCGGGGGGGGCGCACAGATACG.

To note about this clone: The read finishes 3 residues shy of the CDR3 end, and the germline J gene is used to complete it. The gene calls are TRBV19 and TRBJ2-7; 9 bases fit TRBD2. From germline, CDR1 is LNHDA and CDR2 SQIVND (reference sequence). CDR3 length: 14 amino acids. V shed 5 bases, J shed 5 bases, and the junction held 7 bases outside the gene matches. Partial CDR3 DNA: TGTGCCAGTAGTGTGGCGGGAGGGTCCCACGAG. Encoded protein: CASSVAGGSHE. The CDR3 reads in full as CASSVAGGSHEQYF.